A selection of T cell receptor beta chains follows, all from one sample in a study of cytomegalovirus exposure and HLA in healthy donors. Method: immunoSEQ multiplex PCR; TCRdb's copy keeps in-frame clones and lacks some. The sample records about 120,000 clones, 74% being singletons. Sequencing input: PBMCs. These TCRs come from a human donor in good health. Each CDR3 is given without its conserved first and last residue. A D gene is named only where the DNA matches it firmly.

v_gene	d_gene	j_gene	CDR3aa
TRBV9	-	TRBJ1-3	ASSVGREPGNTIY
TRBV30	TRBD2	TRBJ2-7	AWIMRGLAAYEQY
TRBV4-3	TRBD1	TRBJ2-5	ASSPGTGGETQY
TRBV5-1	-	TRBJ2-3	ASSFLATQDTQY
TRBV7-6	TRBD1	TRBJ1-3	ASSSKTGGSGNTIY
TRBV20-1	-	TRBJ1-1	SAIYTEAF
TRBV7-7	-	TRBJ2-5	ASSSRPPGSYKETQY
TRBV28	-	TRBJ1-1	AIAAAPGGGTEAF
TRBV7-2	TRBD1	TRBJ1-1	ASSLPTGATEAF
TRBV7-8	-	TRBJ1-4	ASSSSRQGSPTNEKLF
TRBV28	-	TRBJ2-7	ASSLLTTPQY
TRBV2	-	TRBJ2-3	ASKGGGSLSTDTQY
TRBV6-5	TRBD1	TRBJ1-3	ASSYSGTGAGNTIY
TRBV7-2	-	TRBJ1-5	ASSSVGGGNQPQH
TRBV6-5	TRBD1	TRBJ1-1	ASSFGQGLEAF
TRBV30	-	TRBJ2-2	AWITSSGELF
TRBV7-2	-	TRBJ2-7	ASSKTGTSYEQY
TRBV5-1	-	TRBJ2-2	ASSLVPGKAGELF
TRBV19	-	TRBJ2-5	ASSMIGRQQETQY
TRBV5-1	TRBD2	TRBJ2-3	ASSSGGDTQY
TRBV30	-	TRBJ1-6	AWSSQNNSPLH
TRBV5-6	-	TRBJ1-3	ASSPVSGNTIY
TRBV25-1	TRBD2	TRBJ2-7	ASSERVGLAGDSYEQY
TRBV19	-	TRBJ1-3	ASSNVGATGNTIY
TRBV2	-	TRBJ2-4	ASSESSYIQY
TRBV30	TRBD1	TRBJ1-4	AWNPTGVNEKLF
TRBV6-8	TRBD1	TRBJ1-2	ASSPRDSTRYYGYT
TRBV19	TRBD1	TRBJ2-1	ASRDRGSVFNEQF
TRBV28	TRBD1	TRBJ1-3	ASSSPTGGGNTIY
TRBV5-4	TRBD2	TRBJ2-1	ASSARLAGGNEQF
TRBV9	-	TRBJ2-7	ASSVGPGLGDEQY
TRBV11-2	TRBD2	TRBJ2-1	ASSTLGGSTSDEQF
TRBV27	TRBD2	TRBJ2-7	ASSRQPGLISYEQY
TRBV29-1	-	TRBJ2-3	SAWLFKDSFTDTQY
TRBV7-9	-	TRBJ2-2	ASSFGLGFYTGELF
TRBV25-1	-	TRBJ2-7	ASSLFLGGKNYEQY
TRBV27	-	TRBJ2-5	ASSLLRGTIQETQY
TRBV20-1	TRBD2	TRBJ2-1	SAMGTSLQF
TRBV6-4	-	TRBJ1-1	ASSRGDSTEAF
TRBV30	-	TRBJ2-2	AWRAGLNTGELF
TRBV7-6	-	TRBJ2-2	ASSNLRGVGELF
TRBV7-2	-	TRBJ2-2	ASSLESYGLTGELF
TRBV7-2	-	TRBJ1-4	ASSLSGGYEKLF
TRBV27	TRBD1	TRBJ2-7	ASSRGQRTYEQY
TRBV27	TRBD2	TRBJ2-3	ASSLLPTSGSTDTQY
TRBV30	TRBD2	TRBJ2-1	AWNRGGVNEQF
TRBV10-3	TRBD1	TRBJ1-2	AIRPGQGLNYGYT
TRBV5-6	-	TRBJ2-1	ASSPNQGNEQF
TRBV5-6	TRBD2	TRBJ2-3	ASSLYRTSGSTDTQY
TRBV28	TRBD1	TRBJ2-3	ASSPNRGQHQSGSRTDTQY
TRBV5-8	TRBD1	TRBJ1-2	ASSLGETGLHGYT
TRBV2	-	TRBJ2-7	ASSEQFYEQY
TRBV6-1	TRBD2	TRBJ2-2	ASSAGVNTGELF
TRBV2	-	TRBJ1-2	ASSEDQAGVGYT
TRBV28	-	TRBJ2-7	ASSLSPTGSPYEQY